A selection of T cell receptor beta chains follows, all from one sample in a study of blood T cell repertoires in COVID-19. Repertoires were generated with immunoSEQ multiplex PCR, while TCRdb's copy carries only in-frame clones and drops some. Here the sample spans around 170,000 clones, approximately 86% being singletons. Sample: peripheral blood. The receptors shown here come from a man between 60 and 70 years old with COVID-19, enrolled during active disease. The CDR3 runs from the conserved cysteine through the conserved F or W. The D gene is left open where the match is weak. Rows give clone size only sometimes, using once, few, many, or a class for an expanded clone.

abundance,j_gene,v_gene,d_gene,CDR3aa,CDR3nt
-,TRBJ1-2,TRBV18,-,CASSPIPRLHGYTF,TGTGCCAGCTCACCTATACCAAGACTACATGGCTACACCTTC
-,TRBJ1-6,TRBV19,-,CASGDGQLRTPLHF,TGTGCCAGCGGAGACGGACAGCTAAGGACACCCCTCCACTTT
-,TRBJ1-1,TRBV18,-,CASSQLYTEAFF,TGTGCCAGCTCTCAATTGTACACTGAAGCTTTCTTT
-,TRBJ2-7,TRBV5-4,TRBD1,CASSLVGQSSYEQYF,TGTGCCAGCAGCTTGGTGGGACAGAGCTCCTACGAGCAGTACTTC
-,TRBJ2-5,TRBV18,TRBD2,CASSNGLAGVETQYF,TGTGCCAGCTCAAACGGACTAGCGGGAGTTGAGACCCAGTACTTC
-,TRBJ2-1,TRBV24-1,TRBD2,CATSDRTRVYEQFF,TGTGCCACCAGTGACAGGACTAGGGTCTATGAGCAGTTCTTC
-,TRBJ1-3,TRBV25-1,-,CASSIPPGPGENTIYF,TGTGCCAGCAGCATCCCCCCAGGCCCGGGGGAAAACACCATATATTTT
-,TRBJ2-6,TRBV6-2/TRBV6-3,TRBD2,CASSPHLAGSSGANVLTF,TGTGCCAGCAGTCCACACCTAGCGGGAAGCTCTGGGGCCAACGTCCTGACTTTC
-,TRBJ1-5,TRBV24-1,-,CATSDHGGYGNQPQHF,TGTGCCACCAGTGATCATGGAGGGTATGGCAATCAGCCCCAGCATTTT
once,TRBJ1-3,TRBV6-6,TRBD1,CASIPGGAPGNTIYF,TGTGCCAGCATCCCAGGGGGAGCGCCCGGAAACACCATATATTTT
-,TRBJ1-1,TRBV5-1,TRBD1,CASSTGQGYTEAFF,TGCGCCAGCAGCACCGGACAGGGCTACACTGAAGCTTTCTTT
-,TRBJ1-1,TRBV12-5,TRBD1,CASGRTGGGGEAFF,TGTGCTAGTGGTCGAACAGGGGGCGGCGGTGAAGCTTTCTTT
-,TRBJ1-5,TRBV19,-,CASKGGSRNQPQHF,TGTGCCAGTAAGGGAGGGAGCCGCAATCAGCCCCAGCATTTT
-,TRBJ1-1,TRBV7-9,-,CASSLEGGSLNTEAFF,TGTGCCAGCAGCTTAGAAGGAGGGTCCCTGAACACTGAAGCTTTCTTT
-,TRBJ1-2,TRBV2,TRBD1,CASSRTGQFYGYTF,TGTGCCAGCAGTCGAACGGGACAGTTCTATGGCTACACCTTC
-,TRBJ1-3,TRBV19,TRBD1,CASTGTESSGNTIYF,TGTGCCAGTACGGGGACAGAGAGCTCTGGAAACACCATATATTTT
-,TRBJ1-4,TRBV25-1,-,CASSLSQGFEKLFF,TGTGCCAGCAGTTTATCCCAGGGGTTTGAAAAACTGTTTTTT
-,TRBJ2-5,TRBV30,-,CACDPGVQETQYF,TGTGCCTGCGACCCGGGGGTTCAAGAGACCCAGTACTTC
-,TRBJ1-5,TRBV21-1,-,CASSPQGNSNQPQHF,TGTGCCAGCAGCCCCCAGGGGAATAGCAATCAGCCCCAGCATTTT
-,TRBJ2-2,TRBV4-2,TRBD2,CASSQQTSGVAGELFF,TGTGCCAGCAGCCAACAAACTAGCGGGGTTGCCGGGGAGCTGTTTTTT
-,TRBJ2-1,TRBV11-3,-,CASSFEEFDNEQFF,TGTGCCAGCAGCTTTGAGGAGTTCGACAATGAGCAGTTCTTC
-,TRBJ1-5,TRBV28,-,CASSFQDIIIQPQHF,TGTGCCAGCAGTTTCCAGGACATTATAATTCAGCCCCAGCATTTT
few,TRBJ2-7,TRBV7-2,-,CASSSHKGLEQYF,TGTGCCAGCAGCTCCCACAAGGGGCTCGAGCAGTACTTC
-,TRBJ1-1,TRBV4-1,-,CASSQSFGGAGNTEAFF,TGCGCCAGCAGCCAGTCGTTTGGCGGGGCGGGAAACACTGAAGCTTTCTTT
-,TRBJ1-3,TRBV28,-,CASSFLGDGFGNTIYF,TGTGCCAGCAGTTTTTTAGGAGACGGCTTTGGAAACACCATATATTTT
-,TRBJ2-1,TRBV30,TRBD2,CAWVQTSGRANEQFF,TGTGCCTGGGTTCAGACTAGCGGGAGGGCCAACGAGCAGTTCTTC
-,TRBJ2-1,TRBV10-3,TRBD2,CAISNLAGVVNEQFF,TGTGCCATCAGTAATCTAGCGGGGGTGGTCAATGAGCAGTTCTTC
-,TRBJ2-5,TRBV5-5,TRBD2,CASRGWGGVEETQYF,TGTGCCAGCAGGGGATGGGGGGGAGTCGAGGAGACCCAGTACTTC
once,TRBJ1-2,TRBV27,-,CASSSNPSGAYGYTF,TGTGCCAGCAGTTCCAACCCCTCAGGGGCTTATGGCTACACCTTC
-,TRBJ2-6,TRBV2,-,CASSGGIGANVLTF,TGTGCCAGCAGTGGAGGAATCGGGGCCAACGTCCTGACTTTC
-,TRBJ1-1,TRBV11-2,-,CASSHQEANTEAFF,TGTGCCAGCAGCCACCAGGAAGCGAACACTGAAGCTTTCTTT
-,TRBJ2-7,TRBV25-1,-,CASSEYDPQVEQYF,TGTGCCAGCAGTGAATACGATCCACAAGTCGAGCAGTACTTC
-,TRBJ2-1,TRBV30,TRBD2,CAWSVVRELEQFF,TGTGCCTGGAGTGTTGTGCGGGAGCTTGAGCAGTTCTTC
-,TRBJ1-1,TRBV6-2/TRBV6-3,-,CASSNQRNTEAFF,TGTGCCAGCAGTAATCAGCGGAACACTGAAGCTTTCTTT
-,TRBJ2-7,TRBV7-2,-,CASSLGGLLNYEQYF,TGTGCCAGCAGCTTGGGGGGACTTCTAAACTACGAGCAGTACTTC
-,TRBJ2-5,TRBV7-2,-,CASSPLSGYFPQETQYF,TGTGCCAGCAGCCCCCTGAGCGGGTATTTCCCTCAAGAGACCCAGTACTTC
-,TRBJ2-1,TRBV18,-,CASSPTSGLSSYNEQFF,TGTGCCAGCTCCCCCACCTCAGGACTCAGCTCCTACAATGAGCAGTTCTTC
-,TRBJ2-6,TRBV28,-,CASSSPAGANVLTF,TGTGCCAGCAGTTCCCCCGCTGGGGCCAACGTCCTGACTTTC